The clone carrying this T cell receptor beta chain was counted between two and nine times. Its antigen is currently unknown. Expressed TCRB transcripts were sequenced because the isolated RNA had all been reverse transcribed beforehand. Assay used: immunoSEQ multiplex PCR; TCRdb lists only in-frame clones, some missing. The sample carries 65,000 to 100,000 clones, about 32% recorded once. This record belongs to a study of beta chain features in type 1 diabetes. Overall study context: Summed over all samples, the examined sorted cells came to about 110 million. Whole-study findings and limits: VDJ junctions sequenced from type 1 diabetes patients showed fewer insertions and more deletions.

Averaging approximately 110 mL, one heparinised blood draw came from each individual donor. Sequenced: stem cell memory CD4+ T cells from blood. This TCR was recovered from a woman under 30 in good health.

The CDR3 DNA reads TGTGCCAGCAGCGAACAGGGGACGGGTTCACCCCTCCACTTT. This encodes CASSEQGTGSPLHF. The V and J genes are TRBV7-3 and TRBJ1-6; 7 bases fit TRBD1. Germline values: CDR1 SGHTA, CDR2 FQGTGA. Trimming at V came to 5 bases and at J to 9 bases, leaving 7 bases not matched to a gene. This CDR3 region has 14 residues.